This T cell receptor (beta chain) was profiled in a study of cytotoxic CD8 clonotypes in ibrutinib-treated CLL. About the study: Following a median about twelve months of treatment, with a range of 6 to 36, response samples were taken.

Concerning this clone: No antigen is known for it.

Produced via immunoSEQ multiplex PCR; TCRdb's table is partial and in-frame only. The sample contains around 140,000 clones, over 75% of which appear only once. Germline assignment: CDR1 SGHRS and CDR2 YFSETQ. V dropped 0 bases and J dropped 7 bases, with 10 bases sitting between them. The CDR3 has 13 amino acids. Study-wide results and caveats: Baseline levels of clonality went above those of age-matched healthy donors and moved with circulating CD8+ T-cell counts. Upon ibrutinib response clonality rose, and upon progression it fell back toward baseline.

This material consisted of PBMCs, taken after 24 months of ibrutinib treatment. The source of this sequence is a human donor with chronic lymphocytic leukemia. The chain couples TRBV5-1 to TRBJ1-1; D ambiguous. CDR3 sequence reads: CASSLATAREAFF. The CDR3 nucleotides read TGCGCCAGCAGCTTGGCCACAGCCCGTGAAGCTTTCTTT.